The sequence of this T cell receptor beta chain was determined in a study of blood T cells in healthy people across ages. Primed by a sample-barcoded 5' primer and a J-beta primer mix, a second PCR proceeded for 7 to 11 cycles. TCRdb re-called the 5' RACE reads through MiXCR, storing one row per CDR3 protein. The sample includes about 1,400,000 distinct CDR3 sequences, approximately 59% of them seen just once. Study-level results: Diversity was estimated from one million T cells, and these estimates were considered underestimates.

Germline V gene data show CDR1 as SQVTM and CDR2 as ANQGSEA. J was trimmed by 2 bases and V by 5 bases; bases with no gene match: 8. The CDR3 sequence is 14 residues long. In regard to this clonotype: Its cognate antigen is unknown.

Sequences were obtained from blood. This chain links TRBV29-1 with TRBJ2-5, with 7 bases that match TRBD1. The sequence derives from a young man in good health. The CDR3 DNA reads TGCAGCGTTTCGGGACAGACAGTACAAGAGACCCAGTACTTC. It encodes CSVSGQTVQETQYF. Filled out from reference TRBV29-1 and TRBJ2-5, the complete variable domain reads SAVISQKPSRDICQRGTSLTIQCQVDSQVTMMFWYRQQPGQSLTLIATANQGSEATYESGFVIDKFPISRPNLTFSTLTVSNMSPEDSSIYLCSVSGQTVQETQYFGPGTRLLVL.